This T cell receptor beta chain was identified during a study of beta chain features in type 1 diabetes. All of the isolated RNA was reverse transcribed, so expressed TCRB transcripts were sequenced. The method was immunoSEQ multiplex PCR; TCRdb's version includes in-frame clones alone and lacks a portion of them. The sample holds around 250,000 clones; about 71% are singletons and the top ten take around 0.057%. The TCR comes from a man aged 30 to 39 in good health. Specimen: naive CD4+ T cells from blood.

The CDR3 loop is CASSLGETQYF. For the CDR3, the DNA is TGTGCCAGCAGTTTGGGAGAGACCCAGTACTTC. V is TRBV6-5 and J is TRBJ2-5; the D is unclear. Trimming pared 4 bases from V and 4 bases from J, leaving 4 bases between. Germline CDR1 and CDR2: MNHEY and SVGAGI. This CDR3 comprises 11 residues.